This is a list of T cell receptor beta chains from one sample in a study of T cell clonotyping in hematopoietic cell transplantation. Only in-frame clones appear in the TCRdb table, and some are missing; sequencing was by immunoSEQ multiplex PCR. This table has fewer than 50,000 clones, about 93% appearing once. Sequenced sample: peripheral blood mononuclear cells. These receptors originate from a woman aged 45-65 years in good health. Some clones in this sample may be carry-over from other donors' samples. Both conserved end residues are trimmed from each CDR3.

V: TRBV19; J: TRBJ2-7; CDR3: ASMSGPTRQQY
V: TRBV6-5; J: TRBJ1-4; CDR3: ATARRPNEKLF
V: TRBV5-1; J: TRBJ2-4; CDR3: ASTIDTGRGIQY
V: TRBV15; J: TRBJ2-7; CDR3: ATSRDFRSSYEQY
V: TRBV7-9; J: TRBJ2-7; CDR3: ASSFSPGSVYEQY
V: TRBV4-3; J: TRBJ1-4; CDR3: ASSHSGPNEKLF
V: TRBV5-4; J: TRBJ1-4; CDR3: ASSLGQENEKLF
V: TRBV6-6; J: TRBJ1-3; CDR3: ASTGDRSSAIY
V: TRBV19; J: TRBJ1-5; CDR3: ASSIGIQPQH
V: TRBV19; J: TRBJ1-2; CDR3: ASSIRSGSNNYGYT
V: TRBV9; J: TRBJ1-5; CDR3: ASSEGVSSNQPQH
V: TRBV29-1; J: TRBJ2-7; CDR3: SVELLTDYEQY
V: TRBV13; J: TRBJ2-1; CDR3: ASSDLAGMLGRQF
V: TRBV4-1; J: TRBJ2-3; CDR3: ASSQDTRHGGGNTQY
V: TRBV2; J: TRBJ2-1; CDR3: ASGQRGGTNEQF
V: TRBV7-2; J: TRBJ1-1; CDR3: ASSSGGNTEAF
V: TRBV19; J: TRBJ1-5; CDR3: ASSIDRAGGQPQH
V: TRBV11-3; J: TRBJ1-1; CDR3: ASSAGDTEAF
V: TRBV10-2; J: TRBJ1-2; CDR3: ASSEGGTFLIYGYT
V: TRBV27; J: TRBJ1-4; CDR3: ASSFGGLGAKLF
V: TRBV4-3; J: TRBJ1-3; CDR3: ASSLTSGNTIY
V: TRBV30; J: TRBJ1-3; CDR3: AGARGSGNTIY
V: TRBV30; J: TRBJ2-3; CDR3: AWNALGTSTDTQY
V: TRBV5-1; J: TRBJ1-6; CDR3: ASSLVNNSPLH
V: TRBV9; J: TRBJ1-4; CDR3: ASSGLDRKLF
V: TRBV11-2; J: TRBJ1-4; CDR3: ASSLDGSLNEKLF
V: TRBV5-1; J: TRBJ1-1; CDR3: ASSLGDRNTEAF
V: TRBV18; J: TRBJ1-5; CDR3: ASSPGGSNQPQH
V: TRBV5-1; J: TRBJ2-3; CDR3: ASSSTGGRTDTQY
V: TRBV28; J: TRBJ1-5; CDR3: ASGNPGTRNQPQH
V: TRBV5-1; J: TRBJ2-7; CDR3: ASSLGASYEQY
V: TRBV4-3; J: TRBJ2-6; CDR3: ASSHLGGVSGANVLT
V: TRBV9; J: TRBJ1-6; CDR3: ASSEGQGRDNSPLH
V: TRBV7-2; J: TRBJ2-5; CDR3: ASSPGGQETQY
V: TRBV29-1; J: TRBJ1-1; CDR3: SVEEGLAEAF
V: TRBV7-3; J: TRBJ1-1; CDR3: ASSLDRAQNTEAF
V: TRBV2; J: TRBJ1-2; CDR3: ASRGGTGYGYT
V: TRBV4-1; J: TRBJ1-2; CDR3: ASSSRRLQGSDDGYT
V: TRBV30; J: TRBJ1-3; CDR3: AWSTGGNSGNTIY
V: TRBV9; J: TRBJ2-7; CDR3: ASSVSQAPTYEQY
V: TRBV27; J: TRBJ1-6; CDR3: ASSLTGDRGLSPLH